This TCR beta chain originates from a study of blood T cell repertoires in COVID-19. Sequencing was performed with immunoSEQ multiplex PCR; in TCRdb, only in-frame clones are kept and a portion is missing. The sample yields 210,000 or so clones, about nine tenths seen once. This clone was seen many times. The CDR3 totals 13 residues. The germline V gene encodes CDR1 MNHEY and CDR2 SVGAGI. V shed 4 bases and J shed 3 bases, with 9 bases lying between them. V usage is TRBV6-5 and J usage is TRBJ1-2; D is undetermined. Input material: PBMCs or T cells enriched from blood (not recorded which). This clonotype was sampled from a woman aged 45-60 years in a cohort exposed to, infected with or recovered from COVID-19 (not recorded which). The CDR3 is CASSSSRDYGYTF. CDR3 nucleotide sequence: TGTGCCAGCAGTTCCTCAAGAGACTATGGCTACACCTTC.